This passage covers 32 T cell receptor delta chains from one sample sequenced in a study of γδ T cells in repeated Plasmodium falciparum infection (dated by TCRdb to the early 2020s). For bulk TCR repertoire analysis, Vgamma9/Vdelta2+ and Vdelta2-negative gammadelta T cell populations were flow-sorted out of peripheral blood mononuclear cells. The receptor library was made with multiplex PCR. Sequencing took place on an Illumina MiSeq. The public reads were reprocessed by TCRdb using CATT, and rows of matching DNA were later combined. The table for this sample lists tens of thousands of delta-chain clones; 1.6% of them were counted only once. 7.5% to 10% of the sample lies in the top ten. Sequencing was carried out using gamma-delta T cells from blood. The receptors stem from a pool of human donors (malaria-infected and uninfected, not separated).

Of note for this clone: For this DNA, TCRdb reports the protein of a much larger clone, which diverges at residue 17, most likely from a read error; the protein presented here is translated directly from the DNA. There is no J gene call, but TRDV1 is given as the V gene; whether TRDD3, the table's D call, matches the DNA was not checked. This CDR3 region has 19 residues. Germline V gene sequence: CDR1 TSWWSYY, CDR2 QGS. The chain's CDR3 is CALGEFWGIFSWDTRQTFF. Here the CDR3 DNA reads TGTGCTCTTGGGGAATTCTGGGGGATATTTTCCTGGGACACCCGACAGACGTTTTTC.

A remark on this clone: This is likely an artifact of a read error, given a far larger clone one base away. The same CDR3 also results from other DNA sequences found in this sample. The chain links TRDV2 to TRDJ1; 8 bases match TRDD3. Assignment of the J gene here rests on matching the DNA to germline, because TCRdb gives none. This CDR3 spans 16 amino acids. Germline V gives CDR1 GEAIGNYY, CDR2 EKD. The CDR3 loop is CACDPLGAGGADKLIF. In nucleotides, the CDR3 is TGCGCCTGTGATCCACTGGGGGCCGGCGGGGCCGATAAACTCATCTTT.

This clone was recorded many times. The V gene is TRDV1, the J gene TRDJ1; unclear D gene. Germline V gives CDR1 TSWWSYY, CDR2 QGS. The V end lost 5 bases, the J end lost 3 bases, and 22 bases lay between the germline ends. There are 17 residues in the CDR3. CDR3 nucleotide sequence: TGTGCTCTTGGGCCGCCCTTGACGCGCGCGAGTGCCGATAAACTCATCTTT. Amino acid sequence: CALGPPLTRASADKLIF.

Ten or more counts support this clone. TCRdb shows a much larger clone's protein in place of this DNA's translation, and the two differ at residue 16, likely through a read error; the protein shown is translated from the DNA. The V gene is TRDV1, the J gene TRDJ1; 10 nucleotides align to TRDD3. As TCRdb names no J gene, one was assigned here on the basis of a DNA match to germline. V was pared by 1 base and J by 5 bases, with 22 bases of the junction left unmatched. The CDR3 has 21 residues. The germline V gene encodes CDR1 TSWWSYY and CDR2 QGS. The CDR3 DNA sequence: TGTGCTCTTGGGGAACGCTCCTACTTTGGGGGACTGGGGGATCGCACTGATAAACTCATCTTT. It specifies CALGERSYFGGLGDRTDKLIF.

As regards this clone: For this DNA, TCRdb reports the protein of a much larger clone, which diverges at residues 3 and 16, most likely from a read error; the protein presented here is translated directly from the DNA. This rearrangement joins TRDV1 to TRDJ1, with 11 bases identical to TRDD3. J lost 3 bases, V lost 10 bases, and 28 bases had no gene match. Per the germline V gene, CDR1 is TSWWSYY and CDR2 is QGS. This CDR3 region has 21 residues. This chain's CDR3 is CAPRRLIWGIQGGQYADKLIF. As DNA, the CDR3 is TGTGCTCCCCGCCGTCTAATCTGGGGGATACAGGGAGGCCAGTACGCCGATAAACTCATCTTT.

This clone showed up many times. One end of the junction does not line up with germline, which may come from a read error. The chain uses TRDV1 and TRDJ1; 7 nucleotides align to TRDD2. The CDR3 consists of 16 residues. Germline lookup yields CDR1 TSWWSYY and CDR2 QGS. The chain's CDR3 is CALGDPSLPLTDRLIF. DNA for the CDR3: TGTGCTCTTGGGGACCCTTCCTTGCCCCTCACCGATAGACTCATCTTT.

This clone was counted only a few times. Only one base separates this from a far larger clonotype, so it likely reflects a read error. This sample includes further DNA sequences coding for the same CDR3. The V and J genes are TRDV1 and TRDJ1; the match to TRDD3 covers 8 bases. CDR3 size: 17 residues. Germline V gene sequence: CDR1 TSWWSYY, CDR2 QGS. CDR3 protein: CALKKGSWGKYTDKLIF. The CDR3 nucleotides are TGTGCTCTTAAGAAAGGTAGCTGGGGGAAGTACACCGATAAGCTCATCTTT.

As to this clone: A single base separates this from a much larger clone, so it may be a read error. The J gene is TRDJ3, the V gene TRDV1; possibly TRDD3 for D (5 bases). The J gene, absent from TCRdb, was called here by matching the DNA to germline. This CDR3 has 20 amino acids. Per germline, CDR1 TSWWSYY and CDR2 QGS. Deletions cut 0 bases from V and 14 bases from J, with 29 bases between. CDR3 amino acids: CALGELGCPLQTWDARQMFF. The CDR3 DNA follows: TGTGCTCTTGGGGAACTAGGTTGCCCCCTCCAAACCTGGGACGCCAGACAGATGTTTTTC.

A note on this clone: TCRdb shows a much larger clone's protein in place of this DNA's translation, and the two differ at residue 13, likely through a read error; the protein shown is translated from the DNA. CDR3 amino acids: CALGDFTSFFWPSTDKLIF. The CDR3 coding sequence is TGTGCTCTTGGGGATTTTACTTCCTTCTTCTGGCCTTCGACCGATAAGCTCATCTTT. The chain is built from TRDV1 and TRDJ1; weak D call: TRDD2 (6 bases). Germline loops: CDR1 TSWWSYY, CDR2 QGS. This CDR3 has 19 residues.

Of note for this clone: A read error is likely here: a far larger clone is one base away. Other DNA sequences in the sample encode the same CDR3. The genes are TRDV1 and TRDJ1; TRDD3 matches at 12 bases. No J gene is reported in TCRdb; it was inferred here by comparing the DNA with germline. The CDR3 has 23 residues. Per germline, CDR1 TSWWSYY and CDR2 QGS. With 6 bases clipped from V and 2 bases from J, the junction kept 28 bases outside the gene matches. CDR3 protein: CALGRRVVTRKLGDTPSTDKLIF. CDR3 sequence (DNA): TGTGCTCTTGGAAGAAGGGTAGTTACCCGAAAACTGGGGGATACTCCCAGTACCGATAAACTCATCTTT.

This clone has a count of ten or more. CDR3 residues: CACDTIQGSRGTDKLIF. In DNA, the CDR3 is TGTGCCTGTGACACGATACAAGGTTCCCGGGGCACCGATAAACTCATCTTT. V and J are TRDV2 and TRDJ1; D might be TRDD3 (5 bases). The CDR3 length is 17 residues. With 1 base removed from V and 1 base from J, the gap between germline ends came to 18 bases. Germline CDR1 reads GEAIGNYY; CDR2 reads EKD.

On this clone itself: This DNA translates differently at residue 11 from the TCRdb protein, which is that of a much larger clone; a read error is likely, and the protein shown is the DNA's own translation. J is TRDJ1 and V is TRDV1; 7 positions match TRDD3. The J gene, absent from TCRdb, was called here by matching the DNA to germline. Germline values: CDR1 TSWWSYY, CDR2 QGS. V shed 2 bases, J shed 0 bases, and the junction held 21 bases outside the gene matches. This CDR3 has 21 residues. The CDR3 DNA follows: TGTGCTCTTGGGGAATCAACATCCTGGGGGGTACGTTCAGGGGACACCGATAAACTCATCTTT. This sequence encodes CALGESTSWGVRSGDTDKLIF.

By frequency in the sample, this clone is medium-sized (0.01 to 0.1%). Other nucleotide sequences from this sample produce the same CDR3. J is TRDJ1 and V is TRDV1; 10 nucleotides agree with TRDD3. This CDR3 is 16 amino acids long. The germline CDR1 and CDR2 sequences are TSWWSYY and QGS. V was pared by 11 bases and J by 0 bases, with 12 bases of the junction left unmatched. CDR3 sequence: CALRTGGLVYTDKLIF. DNA for the CDR3: TGTGCTTTAAGAACTGGGGGATTGGTGTACACCGATAAACTCATCTTT.

Worth noting for this clone: TCRdb records a much larger clone's protein for this DNA, with a difference at residues 9 and 12 that likely arises from a read error; the protein given is the translation of the DNA. The chain combines TRDV3 with TRDJ1; 8 nucleotides match TRDD3. CDR1 and CDR2 from the germline V gene are TVYSNPD and GDNSRS (reference sequence). The trim removed 3 bases at V and 4 bases at J, leaving 19 bases unmatched. CDR3 length equals 17 residues. As DNA, the CDR3 is TGTGCCTTCGCGCGCTTAAGGTACAGGGGGATAGTCGATAAACTCATCTTT. Translating gives CAFARLRYRGIVDKLIF.

Worth noting for this clone: The protein in TCRdb stems from a much larger clone and differs at residue 7 from this DNA's translation, likely a read error; here the protein is translated from the DNA. The chain combines TRDV2 with TRDJ1; a possible D gene is TRDD3 (5 bases). The J gene, missing from TCRdb, was assigned here through DNA to germline matching. CDR3 length: 17 residues. Deletions cut 3 bases from V and 3 bases from J, with 22 bases between. Looked up from germline, CDR1 is GEAIGNYY and CDR2 is EKD. The CDR3 region is CACDLLEDNVNADKLIF. The CDR3 DNA follows: TGTGCCTGTGACTTACTGGAGGATAACGTAAATGCCGATAAACTCATCTTT.

In this sample, this clone turned up many times. The protein recorded in TCRdb matches a much larger clone and deviates from this DNA's translation at residue 6, suggesting a read error; the protein here is obtained by translating the DNA. V is TRDV1 and J is TRDJ1; unclear D gene. Per the germline V gene, CDR1 is TSWWSYY and CDR2 is QGS. This CDR3 region has 15 residues. Trimming shortened V by 1 base and J by 8 bases, and 17 bases separated the two germline ends. CDR3 sequence: CALGEPLVVQGKLIF. As DNA, the CDR3 is TGTGCTCTTGGGGAACCCCTAGTAGTCCAGGGAAAACTCATCTTT.

Regarding this clone: A read error likely explains why the TCRdb protein, taken from a much larger clone, differs from this DNA's translation at residue 11; the protein shown is translated from the DNA. J is TRDJ1 and V is TRDV1; D is unresolved. The J gene was not available in TCRdb and was assigned here by matching the DNA to germline segments. Germline assignment: CDR1 TSWWSYY and CDR2 QGS. The CDR3 sequence is 17 residues long. V gave up 0 bases and J gave up 1 base, with 15 bases separating them. The CDR3 sequence is CALGELRTGLCTDKLIF. CDR3 in DNA: TGTGCTCTTGGGGAACTTCGGACCGGACTGTGCACCGATAAACTCATCTTT.

Turning to this clone: The TCRdb protein, from a much larger clone, departs from this DNA's translation at residue 5, likely by read error; the protein shown derives from the DNA. The V call is TRDV1, the J call TRDJ1; a possible D gene is TRDD3 (6 bases). In germline, CDR1 is TSWWSYY, CDR2 QGS. Trimming took 6 bases from V and 2 from J, leaving 28 bases between them. This CDR3 comprises 19 residues. CDR3 residues: CALGVGGIPWILRTDKLIF. The CDR3 bases are TGTGCTCTTGGAGTCGGAGGAATCCCGTGGATACTCCGAACCGATAAACTCATCTTT.

Comment on this clone: The protein TCRdb lists belongs to a much larger clone and differs from this DNA's translation at residue 21, which points to a read error; the protein shown is made from the DNA. The chain recombines TRDV1 with TRDJ2, with 11 bases matching TRDD3. The CDR3 covers 26 residues. Germline trimming cut 4 bases from V and 7 bases from J; bases unmatched to any gene: 38. Germline V gene lookup returns CDR1 TSWWSYY and CDR2 QGS. CDR3 nucleotides: TGTGCTCTTGGGGGCCTGATGGGATCCTACGCCCTAGGGCATCCCTTACTGGGGGATAAGGTAGCACAACTCTTCTTT. Its translation: CALGGLMGSYALGHPLLGDKVAQLFF.

As concerns this clone: This DNA translates differently at residue 7 from the TCRdb protein, which is that of a much larger clone; a read error is likely, and the protein shown is the DNA's own translation. The chain uses TRDV1 and TRDJ1; 9 bases are shared with TRDD3. TCRdb is silent on the J gene; assignment here came from matching the DNA to germline. The CDR3 has 22 residues. CDR1 and CDR2 from the germline V gene are TSWWSYY and QGS. After removal of 3 bases from V and 0 bases from J, the junction contained 23 bases not matched to a gene. The CDR3 DNA reads as TGTGCTCTTGGGGAGGGCGGTGGAAGAAATCGCTGGGGGATTACGTACACCGATAAACTCATCTTT. Residues: CALGEGGGRNRWGITYTDKLIF.

In this sample, this clone turned up a few times. TCRdb pairs this DNA with a much larger clone's protein that differs at residue 10, likely a read error; the protein shown was translated from the DNA. The rearrangement links TRDV1 to TRDJ1; D gene uncertain. Because TCRdb records no J gene, it was assigned here through a match of the DNA to germline. Germline V gives CDR1 TSWWSYY, CDR2 QGS. The CDR3 loop spans 16 amino acids. The germline V and J ends were trimmed by 1 base and 2 bases, with 14 bases remaining between them. CDR3 region: CALGERRGPRTDKLIF. In DNA, the CDR3 is TGTGCTCTTGGGGAACGAAGGGGCCCCCGTACCGATAAACTCATCTTT.

The chain joins TRDV1 to TRDJ1; 8 nucleotides agree with TRDD3. TCRdb supplies no J gene; here it was assigned by aligning the nucleotide sequence to germline. J gave up 8 bases and V 3 bases, and 14 bases lay outside the gene matches. Germline CDR1 reads TSWWSYY; CDR2 reads QGS. The CDR3 length is 16 residues. CDR3 nucleotide sequence: TGTGCTCTTGGGGACCCGATTCCTGAGTACTGGGGGAAACTCATCTTT. This gives the protein CALGDPIPEYWGKLIF.

Many counts were recorded for this clone. The translation of this DNA and the TCRdb protein of a much larger clone differ at residue 14, probably owing to a read error; the protein shown here is translated from the DNA. V usage is TRDV1 and J usage is TRDJ1, with 8 positions matching TRDD3. After removal of 3 bases from V and 6 bases from J, the junction contained 18 bases not matched to a gene. CDR1 is TSWWSYY and CDR2 is QGS in the germline V gene. The CDR3 runs 18 residues. CDR3 nucleotide sequence: TGTGCTCTTGGGGACAGTTACGTAAGGGGACTGGGGGCCCATAAACTCATCTTT. This sequence encodes CALGDSYVRGLGAHKLIF.

As concerns this clone: The TCRdb protein, from a much larger clone, departs from this DNA's translation at residue 5, likely by read error; the protein shown derives from the DNA. The chain employs TRDV2 and TRDJ1, with TRDD3 matching 12 bases. Here the J gene was assigned by germline matching of the DNA, as TCRdb has none. The CDR3 is 16 residues long. Germline V CDR1 and CDR2: GEAIGNYY, EKD. J lost 2 bases, V lost 3 bases, and 6 bases had no gene match. The CDR3 DNA follows: TGTGCCTGTGACGCACTGGGGGATACCCGGACCGATAAACTCATCTTT. As protein: CACDALGDTRTDKLIF.

To note about this clone: The TCRdb record carries a much larger clone's protein, which differs from this DNA's translation at residue 14; a read error is the likely cause, and the protein listed here is the DNA translation. The chain uses TRDV2 and TRDJ1, with a possible D match to TRDD3 (6 bases). TCRdb does not report a J gene; here it was assigned by matching the DNA to germline references. Trimming cost V 1 base and J 0 bases, with 29 bases left between them. Germline CDR1 and CDR2: GEAIGNYY and EKD. The CDR3 loop spans 21 amino acids. The CDR3 DNA sequence: TGTGCCTGTGACACAGGGTTACTTGGGGGCCCCCTTACCTCATACACCGATAAACTCATCTTT. It translates to CACDTGLLGGPLTSYTDKLIF.

This clone was detected ten times or more. The protein that TCRdb holds for this DNA derives from a much larger clone and differs from the translated DNA at residue 7, which likely indicates a read error; the protein shown here is translated from the DNA. Other DNA sequences in the same sample also yield this CDR3. The rearrangement uses TRDV1 and TRDJ1; 13 bases align to TRDD3. The CDR3 has 23 residues. Germline CDR1 and CDR2: TSWWSYY and QGS. V shed 2 bases and J 8 bases; nucleotides not matched to a gene: 29. The CDR3 DNA follows: TGTGCTCTTGGGGAAGGGCCCCCCTACCCCCGGATCTACTGGGGGATACGGACCGCCAAACTCATCTTT. It is translated as CALGEGPPYPRIYWGIRTAKLIF.

On this clone: A read error is likely here: a far larger clone is one base away. The sample contains more than one DNA sequence encoding this CDR3. The V gene was identified as TRDV1, while no J gene was called; the table gives TRDD3 as D, unverified against the DNA. Germline-derived CDR1 and CDR2 are TSWWSYY and QGS. The CDR3 is made up of 16 amino acids. CDR3 in DNA: TGTGCTCTTGGGGGGACCTCCCTTACTGGGGCCGATAAGCTCATCTTT. It yields the protein CALGGTSLTGADKLIF.

A few counts support this clone. Only one base separates this from a far larger clonotype, so it likely reflects a read error. The chain recombines TRDV1 with TRDJ1; TRDD3 agrees at 9 bases. Here the J gene was assigned by germline matching of the DNA, as TCRdb has none. The CDR3 is made up of 21 amino acids. V lost 5 bases, J lost 10 bases, and 32 bases stayed unmatched. Germline V gene lookup returns CDR1 TSWWSYY and CDR2 QGS. The CDR3 DNA follows: TGTGCTCTTGGGCTCCCGTTCCTACCGGCAGGTCTGGGGGATCGCAACCGGGGACTCATCTTT. This sequence encodes CALGLPFLPAGLGDRNRGLIF.

For this clone: A far larger clone is one nucleotide away, so this likely arose from a read error. Other DNA sequences within the sample encode an identical CDR3. The DNA of the CDR3 is TGTGCTCTTGGGGGAGCCTTCTACCCTCAGCTGGGGGAAAGTGCCGATAAGCTCATCTTT. Translated: CALGGAFYPQLGESADKLIF. The chain has TRDV1 and TRDJ1; 8 positions agree with TRDD3. The CDR3 contains 20 residues. CDR1 and CDR2 from the germline V gene are TSWWSYY and QGS.

A note on this clone: TCRdb attributes to this sequence the protein of a much larger clone, which differs from the DNA translation at residue 18; a read error is likely, and the protein displayed is translated from the DNA. The chain joins TRDV2 to TRDJ3; 13 positions match TRDD3. No J gene is reported in TCRdb; it was inferred here by comparing the DNA with germline. Germline V gives CDR1 GEAIGNYY, CDR2 EKD. The CDR3 extends over 21 amino acids. The CDR3 bases are TGTGCCTGTGAGTCCGTACTGGGGGATACGCGTAGCTCCTGGGACACCCGAAAGATGTTTTTC. Translated, it gives CACESVLGDTRSSWDTRKMFF.

The sample holds a few counts of this clone. TCRdb's protein for this DNA is that of a much larger clone and differs from the translation at residue 8, likely a read error; the protein shown is the DNA translation. This rearrangement joins TRDV1 to TRDJ1; D not certain. As TCRdb names no J gene, one was assigned here on the basis of a DNA match to germline. The V end was cut by 0 bases, the J end by 3 bases, with 23 bases between. This CDR3 is 19 amino acids long. Germline lookup yields CDR1 TSWWSYY and CDR2 QGS. The CDR3 bases are TGTGCTCTTGGGGAACTAGTTGTTATTGGGCGGAAACAAGCCGATAAACTCATCTTT. Translation: CALGELVVIGRKQADKLIF.

Remarks on this clone: The amino acid sequence in TCRdb belongs to a much larger clone and departs from this DNA's translation at residue 3, likely a sequencing read error; the sequence shown is translated from the DNA. CDR3 protein: CAPGEPPFPPTTKLIF. CDR3 in DNA: TGTGCTCCTGGGGAACCCCCGTTCCCTCCCACGACGAAACTCATCTTT. V and J are TRDV1 and TRDJ1, with TRDD3 as a possible D gene (6 bases). The J gene, not given by TCRdb, was assigned here from a germline match of the nucleotide sequence. Germline V gene lookup returns CDR1 TSWWSYY and CDR2 QGS. This CDR3 contains 16 residues.